This T cell receptor beta chain was retrieved from a study of cytomegalovirus exposure and HLA in healthy donors. Separate from the roughly 670-subject first cohort, the roughly 120-subject validation cohort was the one that the donors belonged to. This clone was found a few times. The antigen is undetermined. The CDR3 consists of 11 residues. V lost 1 base, J lost 12 bases, and 9 bases lay in between. The germline gives CDR1 SGHAT, CDR2 FQNNGV. Findings and limits, study-wide: Usually a TCR sequence was rare, but some public TCRs were found in many donors. The study flagged roughly 150 TCR beta chains as cytomegalovirus-associated. It was found in a later analysis that first-cohort TCR clusters tended to co-occur in the 120 validation repertoires.

This table comes from immunoSEQ multiplex PCR, and its TCRdb copy is limited to in-frame clones, with some not included. The table has about 200,000 clones, roughly 91% seen once. The chain couples TRBV11-2 to TRBJ1-1; D may be TRBD1 (5 bases). The specimen sequenced was PBMCs. This receptor was taken from a woman under 30 in good health and CMV-seropositive. As DNA, the CDR3 is TGTGCCAGCAGCTTAGCGGCAGGGACTTTCTTT. It encodes CASSLAAGTFF.